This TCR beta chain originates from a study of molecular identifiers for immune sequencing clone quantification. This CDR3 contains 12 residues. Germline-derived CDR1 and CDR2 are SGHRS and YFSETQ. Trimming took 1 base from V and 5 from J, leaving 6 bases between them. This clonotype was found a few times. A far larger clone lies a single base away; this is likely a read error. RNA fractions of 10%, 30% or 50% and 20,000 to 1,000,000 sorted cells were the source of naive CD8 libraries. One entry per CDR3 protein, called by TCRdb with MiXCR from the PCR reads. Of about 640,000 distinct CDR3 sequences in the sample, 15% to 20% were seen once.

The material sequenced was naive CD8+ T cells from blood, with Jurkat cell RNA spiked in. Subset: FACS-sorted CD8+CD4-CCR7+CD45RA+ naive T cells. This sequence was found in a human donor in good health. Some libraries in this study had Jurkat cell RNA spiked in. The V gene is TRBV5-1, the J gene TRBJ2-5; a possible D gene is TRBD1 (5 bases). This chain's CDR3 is CASSLKGETQYF. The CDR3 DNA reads TGCGCCAGCAGCTTGAAGGGGGAGACCCAGTACTTC.